This T cell receptor beta chain was sequenced for a study of cytomegalovirus exposure and HLA in healthy donors. Study results and limitations: Sequencing artifact likely explains a cluster of highly shared sequence variants. Under in vitro conditions, three CMV-associated chains were confirmed as specific for CMV antigens. Among immune exposure information, only CMV serostatus was available. Later analysis indicated greater clonal expansion among HLA-associated TCR beta chains than among equally common other chains.

The CDR3 covers 13 residues. Trimming left V 3 bases short and J 4 bases short, with 8 bases between. The V gene's germline CDR1 is SGHRS and CDR2 YFSETQ. With 60 Vbeta and 13 Jbeta primers, the PCR was carried out. The table came from immunoSEQ multiplex PCR; TCRdb's copy has only in-frame clones and leaves some out. Altogether about 170,000 clones are present, more than 70% being singletons, with the ten largest covering approximately 1.6%. A word on this clone: Its specificity is not known.

Specimen: PBMCs. The clonotype was recovered from a girl aged 5 to 17 in good health and CMV-seronegative. The chain recombines TRBV5-1 with TRBJ2-1, with D perhaps matching TRBD2 (5 bases). CDR3 protein: CASSSSGYNEQFF. DNA of the CDR3: TGCGCCAGCAGCTCTTCGGGGTACAATGAGCAGTTCTTC.